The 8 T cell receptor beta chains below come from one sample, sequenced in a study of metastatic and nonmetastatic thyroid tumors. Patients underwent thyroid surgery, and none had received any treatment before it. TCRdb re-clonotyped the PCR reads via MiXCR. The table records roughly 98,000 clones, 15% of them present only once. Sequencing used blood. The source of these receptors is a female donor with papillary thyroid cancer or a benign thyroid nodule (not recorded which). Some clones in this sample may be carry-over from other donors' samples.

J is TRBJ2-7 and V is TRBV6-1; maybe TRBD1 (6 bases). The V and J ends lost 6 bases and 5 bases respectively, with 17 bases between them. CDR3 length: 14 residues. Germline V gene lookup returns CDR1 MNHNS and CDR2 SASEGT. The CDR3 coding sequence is TGTGCCAGCAGCAGGGGCGACCTCTTCCACGAGCAGTACTTC. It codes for CASSRGDLFHEQYF.

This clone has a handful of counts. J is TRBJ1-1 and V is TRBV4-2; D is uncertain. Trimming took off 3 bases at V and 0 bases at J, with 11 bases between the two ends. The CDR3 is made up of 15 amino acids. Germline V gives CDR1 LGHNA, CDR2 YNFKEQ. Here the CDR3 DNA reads TGTGCCAGCAGCCAGGCCCGGGAAGTGAACACTGAAGCTTTCTTT. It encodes CASSQAREVNTEAFF.

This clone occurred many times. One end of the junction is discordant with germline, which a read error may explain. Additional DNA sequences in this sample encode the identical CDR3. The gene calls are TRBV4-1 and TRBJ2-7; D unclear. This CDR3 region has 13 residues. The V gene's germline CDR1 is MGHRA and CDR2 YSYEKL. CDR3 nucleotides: TGCGCTAGCAGCCCTAATGTGGGGTGGGAGCAGTACTTC. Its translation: CASSPNVGWEQYF.

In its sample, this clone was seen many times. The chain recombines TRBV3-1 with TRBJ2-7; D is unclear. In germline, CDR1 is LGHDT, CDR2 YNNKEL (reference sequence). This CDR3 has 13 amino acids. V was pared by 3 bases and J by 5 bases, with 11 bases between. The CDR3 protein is CASSHADGDEQYF. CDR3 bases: TGTGCCAGCAGCCATGCCGATGGCGACGAGCAGTACTTC.

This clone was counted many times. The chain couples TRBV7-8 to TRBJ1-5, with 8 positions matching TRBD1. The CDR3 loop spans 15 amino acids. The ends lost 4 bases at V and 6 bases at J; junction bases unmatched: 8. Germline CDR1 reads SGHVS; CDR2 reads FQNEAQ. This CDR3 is CASSSTGGASQPQHF. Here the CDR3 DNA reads TGTGCCAGCAGCTCCACAGGGGGGGCTAGTCAGCCCCAGCATTTT.

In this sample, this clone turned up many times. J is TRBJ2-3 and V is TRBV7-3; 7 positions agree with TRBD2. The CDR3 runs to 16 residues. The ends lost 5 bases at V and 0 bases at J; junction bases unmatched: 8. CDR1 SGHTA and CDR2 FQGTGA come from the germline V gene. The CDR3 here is CASSPTGGFSTDTQYF. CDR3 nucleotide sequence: TGTGCCAGCAGCCCGACCGGGGGGTTTAGCACAGATACGCAGTATTTT. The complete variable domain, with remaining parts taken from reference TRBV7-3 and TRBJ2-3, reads GAGVSQTPSNKVTEKGKYVELRCDPISGHTALYWYRQSLGQGPEFLIYFQGTGAADDSGLPNDRFFAVRPEGSVSTLKIQRTERGDSAVYLCASSPTGGFSTDTQYFGPGTRLTVL.

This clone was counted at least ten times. CDR3 DNA: TGCAGCGTAGTGGGCAGGACTGACTACGAGCAGTACTTC. Amino acid sequence: CSVVGRTDYEQYF. This rearrangement joins TRBV29-1 to TRBJ2-7; perhaps TRBD2 as D (5 bases). The CDR3 sequence is 13 residues long. CDR1 and CDR2 from the germline V gene are SQVTM and ANQGSEA. The V and J ends lost 6 bases and 3 bases respectively, with 15 bases between them.

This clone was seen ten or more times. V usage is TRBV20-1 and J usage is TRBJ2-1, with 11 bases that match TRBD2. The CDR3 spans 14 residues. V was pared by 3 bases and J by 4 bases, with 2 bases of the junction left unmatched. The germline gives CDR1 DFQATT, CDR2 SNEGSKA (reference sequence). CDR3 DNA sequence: TGCAGTGCTAGCCTAGCGGGGGGATACAATGAGCAGTTCTTC. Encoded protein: CSASLAGGYNEQFF.